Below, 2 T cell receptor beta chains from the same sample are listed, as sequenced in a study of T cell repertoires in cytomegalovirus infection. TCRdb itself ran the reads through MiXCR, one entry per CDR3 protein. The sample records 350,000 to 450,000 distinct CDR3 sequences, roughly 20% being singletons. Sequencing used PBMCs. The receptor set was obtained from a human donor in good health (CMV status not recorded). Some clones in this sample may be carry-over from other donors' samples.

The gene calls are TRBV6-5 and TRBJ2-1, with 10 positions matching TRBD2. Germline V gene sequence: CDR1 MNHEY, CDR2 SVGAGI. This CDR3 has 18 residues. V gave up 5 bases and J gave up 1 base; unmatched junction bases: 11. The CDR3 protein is CASSKRGSGRKSYNEQFF. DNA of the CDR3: TGTGCCAGCAGTAAACGGGGTAGCGGGAGGAAATCCTACAATGAGCAGTTCTTC.

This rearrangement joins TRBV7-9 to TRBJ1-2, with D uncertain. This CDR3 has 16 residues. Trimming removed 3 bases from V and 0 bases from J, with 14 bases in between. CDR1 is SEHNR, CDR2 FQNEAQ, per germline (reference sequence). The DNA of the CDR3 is TGTGCCAGCAGCTTGTCGCAGGACTTGTCTAACTATGGCTACACCTTC. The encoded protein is CASSLSQDLSNYGYTF. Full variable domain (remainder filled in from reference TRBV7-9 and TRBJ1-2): DTGVSQNPRHKITKRGQNVTFRCDPISEHNRLYWYRQTLGQGPEFLTYFQNEAQLEKSRLLSDRFSAERPKGSFSTLEIQRTEQGDSAMYLCASSLSQDLSNYGYTFGSGTRLTVV.